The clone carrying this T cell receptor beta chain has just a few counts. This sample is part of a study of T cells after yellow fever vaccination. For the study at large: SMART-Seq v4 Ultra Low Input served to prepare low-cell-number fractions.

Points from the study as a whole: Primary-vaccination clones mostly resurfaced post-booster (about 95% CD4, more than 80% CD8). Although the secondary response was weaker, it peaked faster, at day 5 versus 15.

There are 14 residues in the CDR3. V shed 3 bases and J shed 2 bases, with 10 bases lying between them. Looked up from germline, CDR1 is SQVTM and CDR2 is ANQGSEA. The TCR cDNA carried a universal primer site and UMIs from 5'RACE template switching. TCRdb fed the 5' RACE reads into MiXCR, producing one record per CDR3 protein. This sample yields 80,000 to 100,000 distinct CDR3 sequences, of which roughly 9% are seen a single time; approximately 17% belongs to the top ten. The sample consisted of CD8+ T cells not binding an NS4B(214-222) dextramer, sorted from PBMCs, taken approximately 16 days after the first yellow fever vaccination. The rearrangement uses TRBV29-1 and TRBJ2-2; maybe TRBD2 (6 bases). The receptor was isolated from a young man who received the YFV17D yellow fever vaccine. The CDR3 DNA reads TGCAGCGTTGAGCTGGGGACTAACACCGGGGAGCTGTTTTTT. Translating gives CSVELGTNTGELFF.